The 18 T cell receptor beta chains given below trace back to one sample, sequenced in a study of blood T cells in healthy people across ages (dated by TCRdb to between 2015 and 2017). The library was generated by 5' RACE. Instrument used: Illumina HiSeq 2500. The second PCR ran for roughly 7 to 11 cycles and used a J-beta primer mix along with a sample-barcoded 5' primer. Using fastp at Q25 and MiXCR, TCRdb reprocessed the public reads and kept productive beta chains. Each CDR3 protein gets just one entry, which takes the most common genes and DNA from the rows behind it. The sample table shows about 730,000 distinct CDR3 sequences, and roughly 45% are seen once. Jointly, the top ten make up around a fifth of the sample. What was sequenced was blood. Receptors originate from a woman aged 55 to 70 in good health.

The CDR3 region is CASSLAPEYEQFF. In DNA form, the CDR3 reads TGTGCCAGCAGCTTAGCGCCAGAATATGAGCAGTTCTTC. The V and J genes are TRBV7-8 and TRBJ2-1; D remains ambiguous. Trimming cost V 0 bases and J 8 bases, with 8 bases left between them. Germline values: CDR1 SGHVS, CDR2 FQNEAQ. CDR3 length: 13 amino acids.

This sequence joins TRBV3-1 and TRBJ2-5, with D uncertain. CDR1 and CDR2 from the germline V gene are LGHDT and YNNKEL (reference sequence). There are 12 residues in the CDR3. Trimming took off 0 bases at V and 11 bases at J, with 10 bases between the two ends. CDR3 protein: CASSQDAWVQYF. As DNA, the CDR3 is TGTGCCAGCAGCCAAGATGCCTGGGTGCAGTACTTC.

In this sample, this clonotype turned up a few times. The J gene is TRBJ2-1, the V gene TRBV6-6; 10 positions agree with TRBD2. Losses at the gene ends were 6 bases for V and 7 bases for J; bases not matched to a gene: 12. Germline V lookup: CDR1 MNHNY, CDR2 SVGAGI (reference sequence). The length of the CDR3 is 16 residues. The CDR3 region has the DNA TGTGCCAGCAGCCCGTCCGGCAGCGGGGGGGGGAATGAGCAGTTCTTC. Protein sequence: CASSPSGSGGGNEQFF.

J is TRBJ1-5 and V is TRBV6-5; D not certain. The CDR3 extends over 12 amino acids. V was trimmed by 4 bases and J by 4 bases, leaving 5 bases between them. Germline CDR1 MNHEY, CDR2 SVGAGI. CDR3: CASSSINQPQHF. The CDR3 coding sequence is TGTGCCAGCAGTTCTATTAATCAGCCCCAGCATTTT.

The chain links TRBV28 to TRBJ1-2; D is undetermined. The CDR3 consists of 13 residues. Germline loops: CDR1 MDHEN, CDR2 SYDVKM. Trimming took off 6 bases at V and 1 base at J, with 9 bases between the two ends. The CDR3, as DNA: TGTGCCAGCAGGATTGGTTATAACTATGGCTACACCTTC. Its translation is CASRIGYNYGYTF.

Notes on this clonotype: A much larger clone lies a single base off, so this may be a read error. The chain carries TRBV5-6 and TRBJ2-1; 7 bases map to TRBD1. The DNA end lines up better with TRBJ2-7; the J call may be wrong. CDR3 size: 15 residues. Germline CDR1 is SGHDT and CDR2 is YYEEEE. Written as DNA, the CDR3 is TGTGCCAGCAGCTTCGGAACAGGGGCCTACAATGAGCAGTACTTC. Translation: CASSFGTGAYNEQYF.

This clonotype occurred many times. The CDR3 DNA follows: TGCAGTGCCCCATCGCCCGGGACTAGCGGGAGTTACGAGCAGTACTTC. The encoded protein is CSAPSPGTSGSYEQYF. V gene TRBV20-1 combines with J gene TRBJ2-7; TRBD2 agrees at 14 bases. With V trimmed by 6 bases and J by 4 bases, 11 bases remained unmatched. Germline V gene lookup returns CDR1 DFQATT and CDR2 SNEGSKA (reference sequence). This CDR3 is 16 amino acids long.

This rearrangement joins TRBV9 to TRBJ2-1; 13 bases map to TRBD2. This CDR3 is built from 16 residues. V shed 3 bases, J shed 6 bases, and the junction held 6 bases outside the gene matches. Germline values: CDR1 SGDLS, CDR2 YYNGEE. The CDR3 DNA reads TGTGCCAGCAGCGCCGGGACTAGCGGGGTGGGCAATGAGCAGTTCTTC. Encoded protein: CASSAGTSGVGNEQFF.

This clonotype has only a few counts. This chain connects TRBV14 to TRBJ2-5, with D possibly matching TRBD2 (5 bases). V was shortened by 2 bases and J by 4 bases, with 14 bases between the two germline ends. The CDR3 loop spans 15 amino acids. CDR1 and CDR2 (germline): SGHDN, FVKESK. CDR3 residues: CASSQRTLLVETQYF. The CDR3, as DNA: TGTGCCAGCAGCCAACGGACTCTGCTAGTAGAGACCCAGTACTTC. The whole variable domain, filled in from reference TRBV14 and TRBJ2-5, reads EAGVTQFPSHSVIEKGQTVTLRCDPISGHDNLYWYRRVMGKEIKFLLHFVKESKQDESGMPNNRFLAERTGGTYSTLKVQPAELEDSGVYFCASSQRTLLVETQYFGPGTRLLVL.

Many counts were recorded for this clonotype. The V call is TRBV28, the J call TRBJ2-3, with D maybe TRBD2 (6 bases). CDR3 length equals 16 residues. CDR1 and CDR2 (germline): MDHEN, SYDVKM. V lost 3 bases to trimming and J lost 0 bases, with 13 bases between them. CDR3 nucleotides: TGTGCCAGCAGTTTGGACGTAGCGGAAAGCACAGATACGCAGTATTTT. This translates into CASSLDVAESTDTQYF. The full variable domain, rest sourced from reference TRBV28 and TRBJ2-3, is DVKVTQSSRYLVKRTGEKVFLECVQDMDHENMFWYRQDPGLGLRLIYFSYDVKMKEKGDIPEGYSVSREKKERFSLILESASTNQTSMYLCASSLDVAESTDTQYFGPGTRLTVL.

This clonotype came up a few times. The chain recombines TRBV7-9 with TRBJ2-5; D is possibly TRBD1 (5 bases). TRBJ2-7 explains the end of the DNA better; the J call may be wrong. There are 13 residues in the CDR3. Germline V lookup: CDR1 SEHNR, CDR2 FQNEAQ (reference sequence). The CDR3 here is CASSLVSGLEQYF. CDR3 DNA: TGTGCCAGCAGCTTAGTTTCAGGGCTCGAGCAGTACTTC.

As for this clonotype: A junction boundary mismatches the germline segment, possibly from a read error. This chain connects TRBV15 to TRBJ2-5; D is undetermined. Germline V CDR1 and CDR2: LNHNV, YYDKDF (reference sequence). The CDR3 runs to 15 residues. The DNA for the CDR3 is TGTGCCACCAGCAGATCCCGACTGCTGCAAGAAACCCAGTACTTC. Translated, it gives CATSRSRLLQETQYF.

This chain connects TRBV4-2 to TRBJ2-7; TRBD2 aligns across 9 bases. The CDR3 loop spans 15 amino acids. Germline V gene sequence: CDR1 LGHNA, CDR2 YNFKEQ. After removal of 0 bases from V and 5 bases from J, the junction contained 5 bases not matched to a gene. CDR3 sequence reads: CASSQDVAGGDEQYF. CDR3 DNA sequence: TGTGCCAGCAGCCAAGATGTCGCGGGGGGGGACGAGCAGTACTTC.

This clonotype was counted once. The chain recombines TRBV12-3 or TRBV12-4 with TRBJ2-5; 11 positions match TRBD2. The CDR3 is made up of 15 amino acids. The J segment lost 11 bases and the V segment lost 5 bases, leaving 13 bases of the junction unmatched. The CDR3 loop is CASSLSGGAWGEQYF. The CDR3 nucleotides are TGTGCCAGCAGTCTTAGCGGGGGGGCCTGGGGTGAGCAGTACTTC.

On this clonotype itself: The germline gene is not matched at one end of the junction; a read error may be the cause. The chain uses TRBV4-2 and TRBJ2-3; 10 bases match TRBD2. The CDR3 length is 18 residues. CDR1 LGHNA and CDR2 YNFKEQ come from the germline V gene. For the CDR3, the DNA is TGTGCCAGCAGCCAAGCGAGTCTAGCGGGAGTGGGTACAGATTCGCAGTATTTT. Translating it yields CASSQASLAGVGTDSQYF.

This clonotype was picked up one time. A much more abundant neighbour one base away suggests this may be a read error. The gene calls are TRBV3-1 and TRBJ2-7, with 9 bases identical to TRBD2. With the DNA end fitting TRBJ2-5 better, the J assignment may be wrong. The V gene's germline CDR1 is LGHDT and CDR2 YNNKEL (reference sequence). The CDR3 length is 17 residues. This chain's CDR3 is CASSPTLRAGGLETQYF. The CDR3 nucleotides are TGTGCCAGCAGCCCTACCCTTCGAGCGGGGGGATTAGAGACCCAGTACTTC.

The chain links TRBV7-8 to TRBJ2-7; D is uncertain. CDR1 SGHVS and CDR2 FQNEAQ come from the germline V gene. V lost 1 base and J 0 bases, leaving 10 bases between the germline ends. The CDR3 extends over 15 amino acids. In DNA form, the CDR3 reads TGTGCCAGCAGCTTAGTAGGCACCCGCTCCTACGAGCAGTACTTC. It encodes CASSLVGTRSYEQYF.

This clonotype has a handful of counts. The rearrangement joins TRBV12-3 or TRBV12-4 to TRBJ1-1; D remains ambiguous. Trimming removed 3 bases from V and 3 bases from J, with 11 bases in between. The CDR3 extends over 14 amino acids. For the CDR3, the DNA is TGTGCCAGCAGTTTCCAGTTTGGGGACACTGAAGCTTTCTTT. It is translated as CASSFQFGDTEAFF.